This T cell receptor (beta chain) was documented in a study of early T cells in non-severe SARS-CoV-2 infection. About the study: Bulk RNA taken from unsorted whole blood was sequenced, leaving chains unpaired. Findings of the study overall: A preference for anti-spike CD8 responses marked VDJdb matching, which missed private and CD4 specificities.

Germline assignment: CDR1 SEHNR and CDR2 FQNEAQ (reference sequence). V lost 5 bases and J 0 bases, leaving 9 bases between the germline ends. The length of the CDR3 is 14 residues. TCRdb itself ran the 5' RACE reads through MiXCR, one entry per CDR3 protein. Among about 77,000 distinct CDR3 sequences listed, roughly 4.7% were seen once. As to this clonotype: Its antigen remains unknown.

Source: whole blood, taken at baseline. The chain is built from TRBV7-9 and TRBJ2-3; perhaps TRBD1 as D (5 bases). The source of this sequence is an adult who was a healthcare worker with PCR-confirmed SARS-CoV-2 infection or an uninfected control (not recorded which). This CDR3 reads CASSVTESTDTQYF. CDR3 sequence (DNA): TGTGCCAGCAGCGTGACAGAGAGCACAGATACGCAGTATTTT.